The T cell receptor beta chain described here comes from a study of blood T cell repertoires in COVID-19 (dated by TCRdb to about 2020). Background on the whole study: Samples covering the acute and convalescent phases of COVID-19 were provided by collaborators in the United States, Italy and Spain. Sample metadata almost always included a de-identified subject ID, COVID-19 status, age in years and sex. The repertoires were released in a freely available public database intended as a resource for research on the immune response to SARS-CoV-2. The samples were drawn from two sources: the first 160 participants of the ongoing ImmuneRACE study, and 1,254 subjects contributed by 6 global collaborators. The material from the prospective study consisted of cDNA or gDNA derived from T cells, B-cell-depleted T cells, or PBMCs. Subjects who had been exposed to COVID-19, were actively infected with it, or had recovered from it provided the deeply sampled blood TCRbeta repertoires that made up the dataset. HLA class I and class II types, where available, came from metadata supplied by the sample provider rather than from assay-based typing. Paper-wide results and their limitations: Clinical and demographic metadata were provided uncurated, with the amount varying by source and participant.

Including the terminal cysteine and phenylalanine, the CDR3 comprises 14 residues. Of the read, only the CDR3 DNA is kept; its 42 bases are in frame from base 1. CDR1 and CDR2 (SGHRS, YFSETQ) derive from the germline V gene. At the junction V is shortened by 2 bases and J by 2 bases, with 10 bases in between. Only a few counts were recorded for this clone. Which antigen it targets is not known. Nothing much larger sits one base from this clone, and base qualities are not available. Whole blood was collected in K2EDTA tubes by collaborating institutions according to the institutions' own protocols. For TCRbeta analysis, collaborators shipped samples as frozen whole blood, isolated PBMCs, or DNA extracted from either of those sample types. The immunoSEQ Assay, a bias-controlled multiplex PCR, was used to amplify TCRbeta CDR3 regions from genomic DNA. Concerning the study's data processing: The number of nucleated cells in each sample was estimated by amplification of reference gene primers within the assay. Sequence reads were collapsed and filtered to measure the absolute abundance of every unique TCRbeta CDR3 rearrangement. For each sample, productive Simpson clonality was calculated as the square root of Simpson's diversity index across productive rearrangements. Imported from immuneACCESS, the table was reduced by TCRdb to in-frame sequences with V and J called. These copies leave out some clones; in studies compared against another copy, an unresolved V gene accounts for under half, and the cause of the remainder is not known. V, J and clone size reflect that table, while D and trimming were determined from the DNA. The sample table lists 28,000 or so clones, around 82% of them with a count of one. 30% to 35% of the sample goes to the ten largest clones.

The source is a human donor in a cohort sampled during active COVID-19. Sequenced material: peripheral blood. The chain joins TRBV5-1 to TRBJ2-5, with the identity of the D gene unclear. The encoded CDR3 is CASSLENPQETQYF. The bases are TGCGCCAGCAGCTTAGAGAACCCACAAGAGACCCAGTACTTC. The CDR3, completed at both ends by the reference TRBV5-1 and TRBJ2-5 genes, gives the full variable domain KAGVTQTPRYLIKTRGQQVTLSCSPISGHRSVSWYQQTPGQGLQFLFEYFSETQRNKGNFPGRFSGRQFSNSRSEMNVSTLELGDSALYLCASSLENPQETQYFGPGTRLLVL.